These 16 T cell receptor beta chains were all obtained from the same sample, sequenced in a study of T-cell reconstitution after alpha-beta-depleted transplantation in children. A TCRbeta library incorporating unique molecular identifiers was prepared. MiXCR was run by TCRdb on the PCR reads, yielding one entry per CDR3 protein. This sample has about 580,000 distinct CDR3 sequences, with around 23% found just once. The specimen comprised PBMCs, mostly from graft donor cells, sampled 360 days after TCRalphabeta/CD19-depleted stem cell transplant. The receptors were sampled from a boy younger than two who had a stem cell transplant for acute myeloid leukemia, so the T cells may come from the graft donor.

This clonotype was detected many times. The chain is built from TRBV29-1 and TRBJ1-2; D unclear. CDR1 is SQVTM and CDR2 is ANQGSEA in the germline V gene. The germline V and J ends were trimmed by 4 bases and 4 bases, with 7 bases remaining between them. This CDR3 spans 11 amino acids. The CDR3: CSVAGGYGYTF. CDR3 nucleotides: TGCAGCGTTGCCGGCGGCTATGGCTACACCTTC.

This clonotype was observed a few times. CDR3 in DNA: TGTGCCAGCAGTTACAACACTAACTACGAGCAGTACTTC. As protein: CASSYNTNYEQYF. The chain couples TRBV6-6 to TRBJ2-7; D unresolved. Germline CDR1 MNHNY, CDR2 SVGAGI (reference sequence). The V end lost 2 bases, the J end lost 3 bases, and 8 bases lay between the germline ends. CDR3 length: 13 amino acids.

This rearrangement joins TRBV15 to TRBJ2-3, with 7 bases identical to TRBD2. J lost 1 base, V lost 9 bases, and 7 bases had no gene match. The CDR3 runs 14 residues. Germline loops: CDR1 LNHNV, CDR2 YYDKDF (reference sequence). The CDR3 protein is CATAPGRGTDTQYF. CDR3 DNA: TGTGCCACAGCTCCGGGGAGGGGCACAGATACGCAGTATTTT.

This clonotype was counted only a few times. The V call is TRBV12-3 or TRBV12-4, the J call TRBJ1-3; no firm D call. This CDR3 spans 15 amino acids. Trimming cost V 3 bases and J 1 base, with 10 bases left between them. This chain's CDR3 is CASSFGETSGNTIYF. CDR3 sequence (DNA): TGTGCCAGCAGTTTCGGGGAAACTTCTGGAAACACCATATATTTT.

The chain is built from TRBV28 and TRBJ2-1; D gene ambiguous. V lost 7 bases and J 0 bases, leaving 7 bases between the germline ends. The CDR3 covers 13 residues. Germline assignment: CDR1 MDHEN and CDR2 SYDVKM. The CDR3 sequence: CASTSHSYNEQFF. CDR3 in DNA: TGTGCCAGCACGTCTCACTCCTACAATGAGCAGTTCTTC.

This clonotype has a count of ten or more. V is TRBV12-3 or TRBV12-4 and J is TRBJ2-1; possible D gene TRBD1, 5 bases. This CDR3 is 15 amino acids long. The V end lost 0 bases, the J end lost 2 bases, and 8 bases lay between the germline ends. CDR3 region: CASSLAGVPYNEQFF. In DNA, the CDR3 is TGTGCCAGCAGTTTAGCAGGGGTCCCCTACAATGAGCAGTTCTTC.

The V gene is TRBV7-9, the J gene TRBJ2-1, with 7 bases identical to TRBD2. The length of the CDR3 is 15 residues. The V gene's germline CDR1 is SEHNR and CDR2 FQNEAQ (reference sequence). The V gene end was trimmed by 0 bases and the J gene end by 5 bases; junction bases not matched to a gene: 4. The CDR3 loop reads CASSLAGGYDNEQFF. CDR3 coding DNA: TGTGCCAGCAGCTTAGCGGGGGGGTACGACAATGAGCAGTTCTTC.

There are many counts of this clonotype. The chain combines TRBV20-1 with TRBJ2-3; 14 positions match TRBD2. There are 16 residues in the CDR3. Germline CDR1 and CDR2: DFQATT and SNEGSKA (reference sequence). Trimming removed 3 bases from V and 6 bases from J; junction bases left unmatched: 8. CDR3 sequence (DNA): TGCAGTGCTAGCGGGACTAGCGGGGGAGGTGTCGATACGCAGTATTTT. As protein: CSASGTSGGGVDTQYF.

This clonotype came up a few times. This rearrangement joins TRBV10-1 to TRBJ2-1, with TRBD2 as a possible D gene (6 bases). Germline values: CDR1 WNHNN, CDR2 SYGVQD (reference sequence). This CDR3 is built from 14 residues. V gave up 0 bases and J gave up 7 bases, with 10 bases separating them. CDR3 sequence (DNA): TGCGCCAGCAGTGAGTCTGGGGGGAAGAATGAGCAGTTCTTC. This gives the protein CASSESGGKNEQFF.

V gene TRBV6-1 combines with J gene TRBJ2-2; 8 nucleotides align to TRBD1. The CDR3 contains 14 residues. The ends lost 6 bases at V and 5 bases at J; junction bases unmatched: 5. Germline V lookup: CDR1 MNHNS, CDR2 SASEGT. The CDR3 DNA reads as TGTGCCAGCAGGCGGACAGGGCAAACCGGGGAGCTGTTTTTT. The encoded protein is CASRRTGQTGELFF.

The chain carries TRBV12-3 or TRBV12-4 and TRBJ2-7, with D possibly matching TRBD2 (5 bases). V lost 7 bases and J lost 0, with 10 bases in between. The CDR3 is 13 residues long. The DNA for the CDR3 is TGTGCCAGCACTGAGGGCATCTCCTACGAGCAGTACTTC. Amino acid sequence: CASTEGISYEQYF.

This clonotype was picked up many times. The CDR3 protein is CSASTGTSGTDTQYF. The CDR3 DNA follows: TGCAGTGCTAGCACCGGGACTAGCGGTACAGATACGCAGTATTTT. The V call is TRBV20-1, the J call TRBJ2-3; 11 nucleotides agree with TRBD2. The CDR3 is 15 amino acids. Germline trimming cut 3 bases from V and 3 bases from J; bases unmatched to any gene: 5. CDR1 and CDR2 (germline): DFQATT, SNEGSKA (reference sequence).

The V gene is TRBV5-1, the J gene TRBJ1-1; 9 bases are shared with TRBD1. V was pared by 8 bases and J by 5 bases, with 7 bases of the junction left unmatched. CDR1 is SGHRS and CDR2 is YFSETQ in the germline V gene. The CDR3 totals 13 residues. CDR3 region: CASGSGQGTEAFF. For the CDR3, the DNA is TGCGCCAGTGGATCGGGACAGGGAACTGAAGCTTTCTTT.

The sample holds a few counts of this clonotype. The J gene is TRBJ1-6, the V gene TRBV20-1; 9 nucleotides match TRBD1. CDR1 is DFQATT, CDR2 SNEGSKA, per germline (reference sequence). The trim removed 1 base at V and 10 bases at J, leaving 17 bases unmatched. The CDR3 runs 18 residues. The CDR3 nucleotides read TGCAGTGCTAGAGCTCCCCCGTCCGGGACAGGGAAGGGCTCACCCCTCCACTTT. It translates to CSARAPPSGTGKGSPLHF.

This clonotype was seen ten or more times. The rearrangement joins TRBV14 to TRBJ2-7; 9 nucleotides line up with TRBD1. The V gene's germline CDR1 is SGHDN and CDR2 FVKESK. V lost 0 bases, J lost 10 bases, and 13 bases stayed unmatched. The CDR3 is 16 amino acids. CDR3 region: CASSQETGTGYVSQYF. The CDR3 DNA sequence: TGTGCCAGCAGCCAAGAAACCGGGACAGGGTACGTCAGCCAGTACTTC.

This clonotype appeared a few times. The rearrangement links TRBV12-3 or TRBV12-4 to TRBJ1-2; D gene ambiguous. The V end lost 8 bases, the J end lost 3 bases, and 13 bases lay between the germline ends. The CDR3 totals 13 residues. The chain's CDR3 is CASQPARHYGYTF. As DNA, the CDR3 is TGTGCCAGCCAACCGGCCAGGCACTATGGCTACACCTTC.